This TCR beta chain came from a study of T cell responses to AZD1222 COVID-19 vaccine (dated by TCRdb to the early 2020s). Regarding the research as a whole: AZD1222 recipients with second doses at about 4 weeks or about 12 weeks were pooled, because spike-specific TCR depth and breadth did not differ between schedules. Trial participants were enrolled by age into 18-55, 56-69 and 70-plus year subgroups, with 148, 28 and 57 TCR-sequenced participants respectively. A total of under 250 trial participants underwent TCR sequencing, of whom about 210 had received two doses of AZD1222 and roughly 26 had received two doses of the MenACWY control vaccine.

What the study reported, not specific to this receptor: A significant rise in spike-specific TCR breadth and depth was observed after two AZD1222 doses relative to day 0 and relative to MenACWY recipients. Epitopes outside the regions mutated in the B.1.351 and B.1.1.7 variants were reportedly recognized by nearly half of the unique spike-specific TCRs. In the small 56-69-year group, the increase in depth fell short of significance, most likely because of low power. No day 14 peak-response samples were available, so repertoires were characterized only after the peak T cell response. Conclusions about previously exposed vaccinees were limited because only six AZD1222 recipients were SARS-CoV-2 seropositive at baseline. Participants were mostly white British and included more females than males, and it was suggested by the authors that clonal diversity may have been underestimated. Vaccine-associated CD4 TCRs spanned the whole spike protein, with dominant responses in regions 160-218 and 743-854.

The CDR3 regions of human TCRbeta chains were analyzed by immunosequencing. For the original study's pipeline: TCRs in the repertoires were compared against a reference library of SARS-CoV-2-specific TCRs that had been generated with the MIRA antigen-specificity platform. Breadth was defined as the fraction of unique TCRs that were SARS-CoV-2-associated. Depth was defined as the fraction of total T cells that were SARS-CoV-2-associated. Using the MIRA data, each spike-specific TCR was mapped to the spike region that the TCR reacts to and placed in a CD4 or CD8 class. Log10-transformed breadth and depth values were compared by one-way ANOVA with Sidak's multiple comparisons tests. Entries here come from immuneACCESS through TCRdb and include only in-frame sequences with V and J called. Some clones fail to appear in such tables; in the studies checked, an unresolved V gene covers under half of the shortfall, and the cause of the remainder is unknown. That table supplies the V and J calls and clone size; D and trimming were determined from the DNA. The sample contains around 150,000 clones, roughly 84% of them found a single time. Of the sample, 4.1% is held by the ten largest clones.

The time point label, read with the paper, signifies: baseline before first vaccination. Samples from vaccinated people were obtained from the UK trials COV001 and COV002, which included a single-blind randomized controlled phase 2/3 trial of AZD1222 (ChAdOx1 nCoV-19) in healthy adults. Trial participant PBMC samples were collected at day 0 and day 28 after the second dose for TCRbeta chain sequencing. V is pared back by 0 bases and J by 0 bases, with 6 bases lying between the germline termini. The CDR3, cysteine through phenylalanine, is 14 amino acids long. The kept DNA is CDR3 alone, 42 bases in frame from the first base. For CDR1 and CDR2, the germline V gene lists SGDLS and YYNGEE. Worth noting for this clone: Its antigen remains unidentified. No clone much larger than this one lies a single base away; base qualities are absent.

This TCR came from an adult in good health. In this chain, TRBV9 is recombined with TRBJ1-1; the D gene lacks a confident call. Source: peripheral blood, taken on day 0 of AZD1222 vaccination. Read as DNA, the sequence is TGTGCCAGCAGCGTAGCACAGATGAACACTGAAGCTTTCTTT. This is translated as CASSVAQMNTEAFF. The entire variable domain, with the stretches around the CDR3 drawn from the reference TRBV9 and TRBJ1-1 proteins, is DSGVTQTPKHLITATGQRVTLRCSPRSGDLSVYWYQQSLDQGLQFLIQYYNGEERAKGNILERFSAQQFPDLHSELNLSSLELGDSALYFCASSVAQMNTEAFFGQGTRLTVV.